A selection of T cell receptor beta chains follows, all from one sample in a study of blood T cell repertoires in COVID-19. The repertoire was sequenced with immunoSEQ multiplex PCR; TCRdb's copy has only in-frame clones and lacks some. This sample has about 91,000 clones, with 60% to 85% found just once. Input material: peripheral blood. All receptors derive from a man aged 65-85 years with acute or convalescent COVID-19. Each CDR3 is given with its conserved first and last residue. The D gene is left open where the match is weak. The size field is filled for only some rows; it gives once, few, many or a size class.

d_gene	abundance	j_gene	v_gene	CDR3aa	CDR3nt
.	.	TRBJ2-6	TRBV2	CASKEQTSGANVLTF	TGTGCCAGCAAGGAACAGACCTCTGGGGCCAACGTCCTGACTTTC
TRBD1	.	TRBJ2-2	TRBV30	CAWSVNRGFTGELFF	TGTGCCTGGAGTGTAAACAGGGGGTTCACCGGGGAGCTGTTTTTT
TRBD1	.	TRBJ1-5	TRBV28	CASSLTGGRKPQHF	TGTGCCAGCAGCTTAACAGGGGGCAGGAAGCCCCAGCATTTT
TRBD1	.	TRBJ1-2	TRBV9	CASSAEQGRGYTF	TGTGCCAGCAGCGCAGAACAGGGGAGAGGCTACACCTTC
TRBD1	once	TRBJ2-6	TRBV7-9	CASSPGRQGKAGANVLTF	TGTGCCAGCAGCCCTGGGCGACAGGGGAAAGCTGGGGCCAACGTCCTGACTTTC
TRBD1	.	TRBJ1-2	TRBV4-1	CASSSLPGQGARGYTF	TGCGCCAGCAGCTCATTACCGGGACAGGGGGCGAGAGGCTACACCTTC
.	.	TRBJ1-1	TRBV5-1	CASSLAGGATDF	TGCGCCAGCAGCTTGGCCGGGGGGGCAACCGACTTT
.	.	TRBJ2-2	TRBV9	CASSVEPGLGELFF	TGTGCCAGCAGCGTGGAACCGGGTCTCGGGGAGCTGTTTTTT
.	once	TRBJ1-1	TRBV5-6	CASSYGVNTEAFF	TGTGCCAGCAGCTACGGGGTGAACACTGAAGCTTTCTTT
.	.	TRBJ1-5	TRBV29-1	CSVEVGEGDQPQHF	TGCAGCGTTGAAGTGGGGGAGGGTGATCAGCCCCAGCATTTT
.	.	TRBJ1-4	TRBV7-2	CASSLMGGSNEKLFF	TGTGCCAGCAGCTTAATGGGGGGGAGTAATGAAAAACTGTTTTTT
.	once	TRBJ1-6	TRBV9	CASSVGHSNSPLHF	TGTGCCAGCAGCGTAGGCCACTCCAATTCACCCCTCCACTTT
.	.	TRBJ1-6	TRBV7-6	CASSLEQNSPLHF	TGTGCCAGCAGCTTAGAACAGAATTCACCCCTCCACTTT
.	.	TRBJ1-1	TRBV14	CASSPYSQNTEAFF	TGTGCCAGCTCGCCTTATAGTCAGAACACTGAAGCTTTCTTT
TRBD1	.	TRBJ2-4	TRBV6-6	CASSPGDRKNIQYF	TGTGCCAGCAGTCCTGGGGACAGAAAAAACATTCAGTACTTC
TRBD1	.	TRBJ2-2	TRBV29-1	CSVEDPGQGADAGELFF	TGCAGCGTTGAAGATCCTGGACAGGGGGCTGACGCCGGGGAGCTGTTTTTT
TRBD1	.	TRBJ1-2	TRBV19	CASSLDRGLGGYTF	TGTGCCAGTAGTTTGGACAGGGGCCTCGGTGGCTACACCTTC
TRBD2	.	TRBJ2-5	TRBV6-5	CASSSGLAGVRETQYF	TGTGCCAGCAGTTCTGGACTAGCGGGAGTCCGGGAGACCCAGTACTTC
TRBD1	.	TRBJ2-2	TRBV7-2	CASSLADRGTGELFF	TGTGCCAGCAGCTTAGCGGACAGGGGGACCGGGGAGCTGTTTTTT
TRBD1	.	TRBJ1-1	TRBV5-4	CASSFGQGEAFF	TGTGCCAGCAGCTTCGGACAGGGTGAAGCTTTCTTT
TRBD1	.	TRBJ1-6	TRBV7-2	CASSLDRGGSPLHF	TGTGCCAGCAGCTTAGACAGGGGAGGTTCACCCCTCCACTTT
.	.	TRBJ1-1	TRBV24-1	CATSDPGQRAEAFF	TGTGCCACCAGTGATCCCGGACAGAGGGCTGAAGCTTTCTTT
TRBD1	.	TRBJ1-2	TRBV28	CATRGQGGRYTF	TGTGCCACTAGAGGACAGGGCGGGCGCTACACCTTC
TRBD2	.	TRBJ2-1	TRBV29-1	CSVLGLAGGLLNEQFF	TGCAGCGTTCTGGGACTAGCGGGAGGGTTGTTGAATGAGCAGTTCTTC
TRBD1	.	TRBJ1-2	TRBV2	CASRSHGQGFHGYTF	TGTGCCAGCAGAAGCCACGGACAGGGATTCCATGGCTACACCTTC
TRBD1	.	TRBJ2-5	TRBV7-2	CASSLGQGAGETQYF	TGTGCCAGCAGCCTGGGACAGGGGGCAGGAGAGACCCAGTACTTC
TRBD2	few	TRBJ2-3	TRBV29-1	CSVEDRSGRGGTQYF	TGCAGCGTTGAAGATCGGAGCGGGAGGGGAGGTACGCAGTATTTT
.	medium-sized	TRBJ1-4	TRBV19	CASSPSEKLFF	TGTGCCAGTAGCCCGTCTGAAAAACTGTTTTTT
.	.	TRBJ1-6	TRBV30	CAWSVQADSPLHF	TGTGCCTGGAGTGTACAGGCAGATTCACCCCTCCACTTT
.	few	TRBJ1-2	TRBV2	CAQGKGSYGYTF	TGTGCCCAGGGGAAGGGGAGCTATGGCTACACCTTC
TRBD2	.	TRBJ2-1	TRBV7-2	CASSSDTGTRYEQFF	TGTGCCAGCAGCTCGGACACCGGGACTAGGTACGAGCAGTTCTTC
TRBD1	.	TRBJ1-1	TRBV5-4	CASSSRDSRFLAFF	TGTGCCAGCAGCTCCCGGGACAGTCGGTTTTTGGCTTTCTTT
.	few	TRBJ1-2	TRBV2	CASREDSKSYGYTF	TGTGCCAGCAGGGAGGACAGCAAATCCTATGGCTACACCTTC
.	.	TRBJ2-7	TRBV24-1	CATREGHPYEQYF	TGTGCCACCAGGGAGGGGCACCCCTACGAGCAGTACTTC
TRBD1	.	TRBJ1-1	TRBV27	CASIRQGSNTEAFF	TGTGCCAGCATCCGACAGGGATCTAACACTGAAGCTTTCTTT
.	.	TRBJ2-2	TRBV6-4	CASSDLGGTGELFF	TGTGCCAGCAGTGACTTAGGAGGGACCGGGGAGCTGTTTTTT
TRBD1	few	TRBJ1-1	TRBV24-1	CATSDRTGPRTEAFF	TGTGCCACCAGTGATAGGACAGGGCCGAGGACTGAAGCTTTCTTT
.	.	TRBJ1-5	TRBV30	CAWSKGSYQPQHF	TGTGCCTGGAGTAAGGGGTCTTATCAGCCCCAGCATTTT
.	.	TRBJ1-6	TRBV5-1	CASTDRTANSPLHF	TGCGCCAGCACCGACCGGACAGCTAATTCACCCCTCCACTTT
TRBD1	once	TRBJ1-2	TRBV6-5	CASSRQGSRYTF	TGTGCCAGCAGTCGACAGGGGTCACGCTACACCTTC
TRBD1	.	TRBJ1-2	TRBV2	CASSGPGTAIKRDYGYTF	TGTGCCAGCAGCGGGCCGGGGACAGCGATTAAGAGGGACTATGGCTACACCTTC
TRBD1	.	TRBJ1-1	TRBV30	CAWTRDRDDMNTEAFF	TGTGCCTGGACCCGGGACAGGGATGATATGAACACTGAAGCTTTCTTT
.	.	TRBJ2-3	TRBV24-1	CATSKAGVTDTQYF	TGTGCCACCAGTAAAGCAGGGGTGACAGATACGCAGTATTTT
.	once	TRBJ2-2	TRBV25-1	CASSESLPGAGELFF	TGTGCCAGCAGTGAATCACTCCCGGGAGCCGGGGAGCTGTTTTTT
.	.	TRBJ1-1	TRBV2	CASRGQTIMNTEAFF	TGTGCCAGCAGAGGACAAACGATCATGAACACTGAAGCTTTCTTT
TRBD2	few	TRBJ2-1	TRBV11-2	CASSQPGLAVTYNEQFF	TGTGCCAGCAGCCAACCTGGACTAGCGGTAACCTACAATGAGCAGTTCTTC
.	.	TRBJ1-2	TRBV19	CASSIGPHQTHNYGYTF	TGTGCCAGTAGTATAGGCCCCCACCAGACTCACAACTATGGCTACACCTTC
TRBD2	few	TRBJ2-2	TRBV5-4	CASSSGLAGGPDTGELFF	TGTGCCAGCAGCTCAGGACTAGCGGGGGGGCCGGACACCGGGGAGCTGTTTTTT
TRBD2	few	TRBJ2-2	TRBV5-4	CASSPGTSGSGELFF	TGTGCCAGCAGCCCCGGGACTAGCGGGAGCGGGGAGCTGTTTTTT